The subject of this entry is one TCR beta chain. As yet, its antigen is unknown. The sample is drawn from a study of shared clonotypes between healthy human individuals. Points from the study as a whole: Relative to their counterparts shared across all four donors, non-shared clonotypes exhibited diminished generation probabilities.

The assay was immunoSEQ multiplex PCR, and TCRdb's table has in-frame clones only and misses some. The table has about 330,000 clones, roughly 70% seen once. The specimen was memory CD4+ T cells sorted from blood. Subset: CD45RA-negative fraction. The source of this sequence is a young man in good health.

The chain's CDR3 is CASSSRIRDRAAGEQYF. The CDR3 nucleotides are TGCGCCAGCAGCTCGAGAATCAGGGATCGTGCTGCCGGCGAGCAGTACTTC. The chain carries TRBV5-1 and TRBJ2-7, with D possibly TRBD1 on 5 matching bases. There are 17 residues in the CDR3. The germline V gene encodes CDR1 SGHRS and CDR2 YFSETQ. Trimming removed 3 bases from V and 6 bases from J, with 25 bases in between.